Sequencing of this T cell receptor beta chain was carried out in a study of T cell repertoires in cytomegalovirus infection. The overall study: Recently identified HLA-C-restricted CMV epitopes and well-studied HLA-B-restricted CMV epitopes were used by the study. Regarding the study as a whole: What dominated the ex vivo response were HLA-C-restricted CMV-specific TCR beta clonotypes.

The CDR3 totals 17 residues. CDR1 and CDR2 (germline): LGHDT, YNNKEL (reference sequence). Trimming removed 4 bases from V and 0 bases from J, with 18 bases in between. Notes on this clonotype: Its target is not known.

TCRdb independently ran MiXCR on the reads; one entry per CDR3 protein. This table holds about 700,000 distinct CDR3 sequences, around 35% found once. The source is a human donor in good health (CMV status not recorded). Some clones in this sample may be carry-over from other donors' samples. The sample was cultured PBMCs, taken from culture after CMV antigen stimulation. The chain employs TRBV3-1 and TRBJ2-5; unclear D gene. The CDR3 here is CASSRENGRTYQETQYF. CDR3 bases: TGTGCCAGCAGCCGCGAAAACGGAAGGACGTACCAAGAGACCCAGTACTTC.